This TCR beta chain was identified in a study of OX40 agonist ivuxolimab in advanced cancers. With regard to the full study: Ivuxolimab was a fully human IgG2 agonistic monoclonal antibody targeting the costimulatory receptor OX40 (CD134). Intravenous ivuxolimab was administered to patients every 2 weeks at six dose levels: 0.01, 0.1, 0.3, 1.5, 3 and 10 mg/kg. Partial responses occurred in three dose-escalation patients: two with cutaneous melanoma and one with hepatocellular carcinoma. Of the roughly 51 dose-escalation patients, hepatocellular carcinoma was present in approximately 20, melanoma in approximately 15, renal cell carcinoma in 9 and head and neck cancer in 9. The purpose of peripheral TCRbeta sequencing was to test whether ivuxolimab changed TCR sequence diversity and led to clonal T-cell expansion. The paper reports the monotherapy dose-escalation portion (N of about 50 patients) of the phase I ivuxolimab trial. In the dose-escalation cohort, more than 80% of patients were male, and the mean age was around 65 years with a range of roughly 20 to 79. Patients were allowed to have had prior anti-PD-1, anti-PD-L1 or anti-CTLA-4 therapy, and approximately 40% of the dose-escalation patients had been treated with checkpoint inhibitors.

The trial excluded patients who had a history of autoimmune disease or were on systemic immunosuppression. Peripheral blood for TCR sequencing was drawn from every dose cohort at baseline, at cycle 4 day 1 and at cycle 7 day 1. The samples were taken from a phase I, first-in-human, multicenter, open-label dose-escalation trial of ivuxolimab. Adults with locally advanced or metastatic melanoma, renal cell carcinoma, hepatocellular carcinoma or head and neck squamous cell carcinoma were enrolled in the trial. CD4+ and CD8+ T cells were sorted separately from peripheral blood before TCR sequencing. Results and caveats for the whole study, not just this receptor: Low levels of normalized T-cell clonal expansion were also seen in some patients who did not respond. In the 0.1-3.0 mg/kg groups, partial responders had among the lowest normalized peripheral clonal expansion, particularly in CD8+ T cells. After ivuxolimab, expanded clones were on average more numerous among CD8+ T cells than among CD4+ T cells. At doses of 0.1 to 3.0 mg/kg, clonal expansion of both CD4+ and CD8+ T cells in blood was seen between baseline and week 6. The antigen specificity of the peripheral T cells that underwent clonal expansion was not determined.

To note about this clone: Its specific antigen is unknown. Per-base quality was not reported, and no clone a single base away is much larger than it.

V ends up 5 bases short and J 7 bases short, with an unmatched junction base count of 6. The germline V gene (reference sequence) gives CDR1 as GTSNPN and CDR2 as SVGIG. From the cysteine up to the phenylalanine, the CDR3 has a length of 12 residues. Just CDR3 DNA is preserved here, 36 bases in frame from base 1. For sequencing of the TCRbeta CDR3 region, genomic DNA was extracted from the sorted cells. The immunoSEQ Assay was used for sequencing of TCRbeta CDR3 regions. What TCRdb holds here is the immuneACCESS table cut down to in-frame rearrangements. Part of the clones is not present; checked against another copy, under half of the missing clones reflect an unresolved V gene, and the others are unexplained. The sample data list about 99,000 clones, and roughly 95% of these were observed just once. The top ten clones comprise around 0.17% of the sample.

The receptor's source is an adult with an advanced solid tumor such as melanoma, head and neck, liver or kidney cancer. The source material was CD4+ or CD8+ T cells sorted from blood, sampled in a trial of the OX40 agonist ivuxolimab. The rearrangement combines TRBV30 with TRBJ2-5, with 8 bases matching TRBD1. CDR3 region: CAWGTGPGTQYF. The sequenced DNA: TGTGCCTGGGGGACAGGCCCCGGGACCCAGTACTTC.